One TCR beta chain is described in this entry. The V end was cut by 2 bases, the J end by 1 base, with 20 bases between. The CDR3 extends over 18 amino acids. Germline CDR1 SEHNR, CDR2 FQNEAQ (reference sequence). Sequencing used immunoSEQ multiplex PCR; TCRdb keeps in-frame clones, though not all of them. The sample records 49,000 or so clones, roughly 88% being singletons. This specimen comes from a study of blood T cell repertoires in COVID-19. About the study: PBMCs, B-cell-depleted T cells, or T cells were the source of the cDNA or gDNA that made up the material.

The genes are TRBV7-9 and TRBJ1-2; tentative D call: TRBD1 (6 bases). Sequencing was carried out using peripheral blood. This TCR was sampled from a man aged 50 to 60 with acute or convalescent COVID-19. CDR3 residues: CASSLTGSGHSFNYGYTF. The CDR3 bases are TGTGCCAGCAGCTTAACGGGTTCGGGACACAGCTTTAACTATGGCTACACCTTC.